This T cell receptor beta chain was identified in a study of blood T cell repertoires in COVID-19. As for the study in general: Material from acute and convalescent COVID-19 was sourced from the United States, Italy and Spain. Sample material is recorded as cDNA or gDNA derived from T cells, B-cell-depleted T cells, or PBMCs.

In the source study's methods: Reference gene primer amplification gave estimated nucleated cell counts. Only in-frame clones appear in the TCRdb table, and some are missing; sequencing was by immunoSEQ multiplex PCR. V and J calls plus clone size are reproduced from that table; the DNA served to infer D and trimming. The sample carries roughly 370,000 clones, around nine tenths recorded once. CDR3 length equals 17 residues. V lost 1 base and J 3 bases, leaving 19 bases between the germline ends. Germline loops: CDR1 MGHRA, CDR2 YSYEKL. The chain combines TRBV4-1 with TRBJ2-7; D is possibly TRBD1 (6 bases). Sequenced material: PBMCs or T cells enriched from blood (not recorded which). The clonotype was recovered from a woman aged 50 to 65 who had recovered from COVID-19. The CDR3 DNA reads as TGCGCCAGCAGCCAAGTGCAGGGGCCATCTTTCTTCTACGAGCAGTACTTC. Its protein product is CASSQVQGPSFFYEQYF.